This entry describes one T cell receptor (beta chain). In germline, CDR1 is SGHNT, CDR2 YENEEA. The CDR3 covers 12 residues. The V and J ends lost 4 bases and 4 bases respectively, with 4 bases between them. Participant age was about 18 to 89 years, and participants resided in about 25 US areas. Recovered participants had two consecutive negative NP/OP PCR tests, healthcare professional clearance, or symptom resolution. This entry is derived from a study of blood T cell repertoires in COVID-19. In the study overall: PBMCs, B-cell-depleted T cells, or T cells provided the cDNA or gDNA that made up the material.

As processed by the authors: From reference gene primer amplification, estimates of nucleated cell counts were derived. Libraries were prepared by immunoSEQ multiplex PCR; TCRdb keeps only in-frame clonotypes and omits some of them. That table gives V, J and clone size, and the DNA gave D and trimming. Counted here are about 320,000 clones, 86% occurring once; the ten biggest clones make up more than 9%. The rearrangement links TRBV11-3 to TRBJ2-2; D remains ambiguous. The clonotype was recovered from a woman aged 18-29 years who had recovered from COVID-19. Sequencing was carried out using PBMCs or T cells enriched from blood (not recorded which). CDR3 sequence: CASSSGTGELFF. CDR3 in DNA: TGTGCCAGCAGCTCCGGCACCGGGGAGCTGTTTTTT.